Listed below are T cell receptor beta chains from one sample, sequenced in a study of cytomegalovirus exposure and HLA in healthy donors. TCRdb keeps only in-frame clones here, not all; method: immunoSEQ multiplex PCR. The table shows around 60,000 clones, with almost 97% occurring only once. The sequenced sample consisted of PBMCs. These receptor sequences come from a woman aged 18-29 years in good health and CMV-seronegative. Both conserved end residues are part of each CDR3. D genes are given only for firm matches. The listing skips clone size in some rows; elsewhere it reads once, few, many or a size class.

abundance	v_gene	d_gene	j_gene	CDR3nt	CDR3aa
-	TRBV13	-	TRBJ1-1	TGTGCCAGCAGCTTAGGTTGGGCTCTCACGGCTGAAGCTTTCTTT	CASSLGWALTAEAFF
-	TRBV7-2	TRBD2	TRBJ2-3	TGTGCCAGCCGACCAGGGACTAGCGGGACCCCAACCCGCACAGATACGCAGTATTTT	CASRPGTSGTPTRTDTQYF
-	TRBV7-3	TRBD2	TRBJ2-1	TGTGCCAGCAGCTTAAGGATGGGGCTAGGGCGGGGGACTTACAATGAGCAGTTCTTC	CASSLRMGLGRGTYNEQFF
-	TRBV6-4	TRBD1	TRBJ1-5	TGTGCCAGCAGCGCACAGGGGTTCGGTCAGCCCCAGCATTTT	CASSAQGFGQPQHF
-	TRBV4-3	TRBD1	TRBJ1-2	TGCGCCAGCAGCCAAGCCCCCGGGACAGGGTATGGCTACACCTTC	CASSQAPGTGYGYTF
-	TRBV5-1	TRBD2	TRBJ2-1	TGCGCCAGCAGCCCCCCTGGCGCGGGAGCGAACAATGAGCAGTTCTTC	CASSPPGAGANNEQFF
-	TRBV4-3	TRBD2	TRBJ2-3	TGCGCCAGCAGCCAAGTCGGACTAGCGGGCAACACAGATACGCAGTATTTT	CASSQVGLAGNTDTQYF
-	TRBV19	-	TRBJ2-6	TGTGCCAGTAGTATAGCCCCCGCAGGGAAGGGCTCTGGGGCCAACGTCCTGACTTTC	CASSIAPAGKGSGANVLTF
-	TRBV7-9	TRBD1	TRBJ2-3	TGTGCCAGCAGGTCCTCGGCAGGGGGAAGGGATACGCAGTATTTT	CASRSSAGGRDTQYF
-	TRBV4-3	TRBD1	TRBJ2-7	TGCGCCAGCACCCTAAGATACGGCAGGGGGTACGAGCAGTACTTC	CASTLRYGRGYEQYF
-	TRBV5-8	TRBD2	TRBJ2-2	TGTGCCTCCGAACGGGGGCGACTAGCGGGGACTTACACCGGGGAGCTGTTTTTT	CASERGRLAGTYTGELFF
once	TRBV7-2	-	TRBJ2-3	TGTGCCAGCAGCCTTAGCGGAAGCACAGATACGCAGTATTTT	CASSLSGSTDTQYF
once	TRBV30	TRBD2	TRBJ2-7	TGTGCCTGGTCCCGGGGGGGGGTGGTCGACGAGCAGTACTTC	CAWSRGGVVDEQYF
-	TRBV18	-	TRBJ1-1	TGTGCCAGCTCACCACCCACTCCCACAGCAAACACTGAAGCTTTCTTT	CASSPPTPTANTEAFF
-	TRBV11-3	TRBD2	TRBJ2-1	TGTGCCAGCAGCCCCACTTGGGCGGGGGGTTCCGGTGAGCAGTTCTTC	CASSPTWAGGSGEQFF
-	TRBV5-6	-	TRBJ2-3	TGTGCCAGCAGCTGGGGGGGACAGGCCACAGATACGCAGTATTTT	CASSWGGQATDTQYF
-	TRBV10-3	-	TRBJ2-5	TGTGCCATCAGAGACGCTAGCGGAGGGGGAGAGACCCAGTACTTC	CAIRDASGGGETQYF
-	TRBV4-1	TRBD2	TRBJ2-7	TGCGCCAGCAGCCACCAGTGGGCTAGCGGGGGGGCCTACGAGCAGTACTTC	CASSHQWASGGAYEQYF
-	TRBV9	TRBD1	TRBJ2-5	TGTGCCAGCACCCGAGCCGGGGACAGACAAGAGACCCAGTACTTC	CASTRAGDRQETQYF
-	TRBV27	-	TRBJ2-3	TGTGCCAGCAGTCTAACCGCCATTGGGCAGAGCACTAGCACAGATACGCAGTATTTT	CASSLTAIGQSTSTDTQYF
-	TRBV2	TRBD1	TRBJ2-1	TGTGCCAGCAGGGTCACCGGGACAGGTGGAGGAGAGCAGTTCTTC	CASRVTGTGGGEQFF
-	TRBV14	TRBD2	TRBJ2-1	TGTGCCAGCAGCCAAGTTGTAGCGGGAGTCAACAATGAGCAGTTCTTC	CASSQVVAGVNNEQFF
-	TRBV7-8	-	TRBJ2-7	TGTGCCAGCAGCTCGCTTACAGGGTCCTACGAGCAGTACTTC	CASSSLTGSYEQYF
-	TRBV30	TRBD2	TRBJ2-3	TGTGCCTGGAGGGGCGGGGGGGCCGATACGCAGTATTTT	CAWRGGGADTQYF
-	TRBV15	-	TRBJ2-2	TGTGCCACCAGCAGAGATAGTGACTCCGGGGAGCTGTTTTTT	CATSRDSDSGELFF
-	TRBV28	-	TRBJ1-1	TGTGCCAGCAGTTTGTATACTGAAGCTTTCTTT	CASSLYTEAFF
-	TRBV29-1	-	TRBJ2-1	TGCAGCGTTGTTGGCGGGGATGACAATGAGCAGTTCTTC	CSVVGGDDNEQFF
-	TRBV19	TRBD1	TRBJ1-1	TGTGCCAGTAGTATCCCCCGTGGACAGGGACCTGAAGCTTTCTTT	CASSIPRGQGPEAFF
-	TRBV6-1	TRBD1	TRBJ2-1	TGTGCCAGCAGTGAAGGACAGGGAGACAATGAGCAGTTCTTC	CASSEGQGDNEQFF
-	TRBV18	TRBD1	TRBJ1-5	TGTGCCAGCTCTCCGACAGGGGGCTGGTATCAGCCCCAGCATTTT	CASSPTGGWYQPQHF
-	TRBV30	-	TRBJ1-2	TGTGCCTGGAGGCTTCCAGGGCACTATGGCTACACCTTC	CAWRLPGHYGYTF
once	TRBV30	TRBD1	TRBJ1-4	TGTGCCTGGAACCCCTGGGGGACAGGGGCTGAAAAACTGTTTTTT	CAWNPWGTGAEKLFF
-	TRBV15	TRBD2	TRBJ2-2	TGTGCCATAAGCGGGGTAAACACCGGGGAGCTGTTTTTT	CAISGVNTGELFF
-	TRBV28	-	TRBJ1-3	TGTGCCAGCAGCAAAGGGGGCTCTGGAAACACCATATATTTT	CASSKGGSGNTIYF
-	TRBV6-1	-	TRBJ1-1	TGTGCCAGCGCCGGGGGGGGTGTGGGGACTGAAGCTTTCTTT	CASAGGGVGTEAFF
-	TRBV28	-	TRBJ1-2	TGTGCCAGCATGTCCGTAGGGAGGGACTATGGCTACACCTTC	CASMSVGRDYGYTF
-	TRBV5-1	-	TRBJ2-3	TGCGCCAGCACCACTGCTGGGGAGGCAGATACGCAGTATTTT	CASTTAGEADTQYF
once	TRBV15	TRBD2	TRBJ2-3	TGTGCCACCAGCTCCGGACTAGCGGGAGTGGGGGATACGCAGTATTTT	CATSSGLAGVGDTQYF
once	TRBV4-3	TRBD2	TRBJ2-2	TGCGCCAGCAGCCAACTAGCGGGCCGGGGGACCGGGGAGCTGTTTTTT	CASSQLAGRGTGELFF
-	TRBV6-4	-	TRBJ2-2	TGTGCCAGCAGCCCTCCGGACGGGGAAAACACCGGGGAGCTGTTTTTT	CASSPPDGENTGELFF
once	TRBV9	-	TRBJ2-5	TGTGCCAGCAGCGTATTGGCAGCGGGCCCACAAGGGACCCAGTACTTC	CASSVLAAGPQGTQYF
-	TRBV5-6	TRBD1	TRBJ2-7	TGTGCCAGCAGCTTGGGTGCGGCCCCAGGGGGATACGAGCAGTACTTC	CASSLGAAPGGYEQYF
few	TRBV28	TRBD2	TRBJ2-7	TGTGCCAGCCGCACACCCGGGGGGGGCCTTTACGAGCAGTACTTC	CASRTPGGGLYEQYF
-	TRBV5-4	-	TRBJ1-2	TGTGCCAGCCGGCCCGCAGGCCCTTTTAACTATGGCTACACCTTC	CASRPAGPFNYGYTF